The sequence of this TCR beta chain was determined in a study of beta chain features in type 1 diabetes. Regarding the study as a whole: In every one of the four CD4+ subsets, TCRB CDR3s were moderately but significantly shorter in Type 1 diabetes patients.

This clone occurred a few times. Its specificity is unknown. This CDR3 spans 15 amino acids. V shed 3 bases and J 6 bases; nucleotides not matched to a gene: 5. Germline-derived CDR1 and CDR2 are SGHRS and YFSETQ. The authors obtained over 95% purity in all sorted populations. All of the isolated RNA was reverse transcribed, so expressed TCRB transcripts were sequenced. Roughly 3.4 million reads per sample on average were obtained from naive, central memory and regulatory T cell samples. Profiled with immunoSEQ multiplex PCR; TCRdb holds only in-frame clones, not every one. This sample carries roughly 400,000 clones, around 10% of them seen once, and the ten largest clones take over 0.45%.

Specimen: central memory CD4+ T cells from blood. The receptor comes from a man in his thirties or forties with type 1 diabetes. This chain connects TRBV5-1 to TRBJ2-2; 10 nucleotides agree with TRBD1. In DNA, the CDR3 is TGCGCCAGCAGCTACAGGGACAGGGGCCCCGGGGAGCTGTTTTTT. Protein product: CASSYRDRGPGELFF.